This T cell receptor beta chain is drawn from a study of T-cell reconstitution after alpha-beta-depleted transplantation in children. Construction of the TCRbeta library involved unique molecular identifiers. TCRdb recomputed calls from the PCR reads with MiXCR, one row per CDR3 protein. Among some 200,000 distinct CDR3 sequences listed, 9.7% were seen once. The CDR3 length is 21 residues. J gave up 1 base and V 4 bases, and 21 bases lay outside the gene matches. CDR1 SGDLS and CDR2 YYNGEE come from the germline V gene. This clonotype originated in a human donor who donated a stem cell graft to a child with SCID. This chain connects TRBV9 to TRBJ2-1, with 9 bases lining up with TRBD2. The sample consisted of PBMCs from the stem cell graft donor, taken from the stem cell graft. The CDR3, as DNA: TGTGCCAGCAGCCCGACGAGGATGGCGGGGGGGGCCCTTGGGTCCTACAATGAGCAGTTCTTC. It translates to CASSPTRMAGGALGSYNEQFF. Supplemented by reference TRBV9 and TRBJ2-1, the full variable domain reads DSGVTQTPKHLITATGQRVTLRCSPRSGDLSVYWYQQSLDQGLQFLIQYYNGEERAKGNILERFSAQQFPDLHSELNLSSLELGDSALYFCASSPTRMAGGALGSYNEQFFGPGTRLTVL.